The 20 T cell receptor beta chains below were found in one sample sequenced in a study of T cell changes during pregnancy in multiple sclerosis. The table came from immunoSEQ multiplex PCR; TCRdb's copy has only in-frame clones and leaves some out. The sample has around 110,000 clones; under 95% are singletons. The sample was peripheral blood, taken after pregnancy. These receptors all stem from a female donor with multiple sclerosis, enrolled in a pregnancy study.

The chain recombines TRBV9 with TRBJ2-7, with TRBD1 identical over 9 bases. The J segment lost 7 bases and the V segment lost 4 bases, leaving 9 bases of the junction unmatched. The CDR3 consists of 14 residues. Germline loops: CDR1 SGDLS, CDR2 YYNGEE. DNA of the CDR3: TGTGCCAGCAGCTCGACAGGGGGATCAGGGGAGCAGTACTTC. Amino acids: CASSSTGGSGEQYF.

The chain links TRBV15 to TRBJ2-4, with D possibly TRBD2 on 6 matching bases. CDR1 is LNHNV and CDR2 is YYDKDF in the germline V gene (reference sequence). The CDR3 is 14 residues long. Between the trimmed V and J ends, which lost 4 bases and 9 bases, there was a span of 16 bases. The CDR3 spells CATSKTVSGGIQYF. The CDR3 nucleotides read TGTGCCACCAGCAAGACGGTGTCCGGGGGCATTCAGTACTTC.

The V gene is TRBV10-3, the J gene TRBJ2-7; 7 bases are a match to TRBD1. Germline lookup yields CDR1 ENHRY and CDR2 SYGVKD. The V segment lost 2 bases and the J segment 3 bases; nucleotides outside the gene matches: 1. The CDR3 loop spans 13 amino acids. CDR3 sequence reads: CAISERTGYEQYF. The CDR3 DNA sequence: TGTGCCATCAGTGAGAGGACAGGCTACGAGCAGTACTTC.

J is TRBJ1-1 and V is TRBV2; TRBD1 might be the D (6 bases). The germline V gene has CDR1 SNHLY and CDR2 FYNNEI. The CDR3 totals 13 residues. The germline V and J ends were trimmed by 6 bases and 3 bases, with 11 bases remaining between them. The CDR3 DNA sequence: TGTGCCAGCAGCTCCACAGGGTACACTGAAGCTTTCTTT. This gives the protein CASSSTGYTEAFF.

The chain joins TRBV7-3 to TRBJ2-5; TRBD2 matches 12 bases. This CDR3 has 16 amino acids. With V trimmed by 5 bases and J by 6 bases, 10 bases remained unmatched. Per the germline V gene, CDR1 is SGHTA and CDR2 is FQGTGA. CDR3 sequence: CASSGWTSGERKTQYF. DNA of the CDR3: TGTGCCAGCAGCGGCTGGACTAGCGGGGAGAGAAAGACCCAGTACTTC.

About this clone itself: The junction departs from germline at one end; a sequencing error may be responsible. The chain joins TRBV4-1 to TRBJ2-7; TRBD1 matches 10 bases. In germline, CDR1 is MGHRA, CDR2 YSYEKL. The CDR3 sequence is 15 residues long. CDR3: CASSQTAGTGVWLNF. DNA for the CDR3: TGCGCCAGCAGCCAAACCGCCGGGACAGGGGTGTGGCTCAACTTC.

This clone was detected once. This chain links TRBV30 with TRBJ1-3; possibly TRBD1 for D (6 bases). Trimming took off 2 bases at V and 3 bases at J, with 8 bases between the two ends. The length of the CDR3 is 13 residues. Germline V gene data show CDR1 as GTSNPN and CDR2 as SVGIG (reference sequence). The CDR3: CAWSRDIGNTIYF. CDR3 sequence (DNA): TGTGCCTGGAGTCGGGACATTGGAAACACCATATATTTT.

The chain employs TRBV10-3 and TRBJ2-5; TRBD1 aligns across 11 bases. The length of the CDR3 is 18 residues. The V and J ends lost 11 bases and 4 bases, in that order; junction bases with no gene match: 21. Germline-derived CDR1 and CDR2 are ENHRY and SYGVKD. The CDR3 DNA reads TGTGCCGCATGGCGGGGGGGAAGGACAGGGGGCGTGGGAGAGACCCAGTACTTC. Translated, it gives CAAWRGGRTGGVGETQYF.

The chain recombines TRBV28 with TRBJ2-3, with TRBD2 matching 14 bases. J was trimmed by 2 bases and V by 2 bases; bases with no gene match: 9. The germline V gene encodes CDR1 MDHEN and CDR2 SYDVKM. The CDR3 spans 19 residues. The CDR3 loop is CASSLVRLAGGPSTDTQYF. The CDR3 DNA sequence: TGTGCCAGCAGTTTAGTGAGACTAGCGGGAGGGCCGTCCACAGATACGCAGTATTTT. The variable domain in full, with the rest retrieved from reference TRBV28 and TRBJ2-3, is DVKVTQSSRYLVKRTGEKVFLECVQDMDHENMFWYRQDPGLGLRLIYFSYDVKMKEKGDIPEGYSVSREKKERFSLILESASTNQTSMYLCASSLVRLAGGPSTDTQYFGPGTRLTVL.

This sequence joins TRBV19 and TRBJ1-3; D gene uncertain. CDR3 length: 11 amino acids. Trimming took 7 bases from V and 4 from J, leaving 5 bases between them. The germline gives CDR1 LNHDA, CDR2 SQIVND (reference sequence). In nucleotides, the CDR3 is TGTGCCAGTAACCGGGGAAACACCATATATTTT. Its translation is CASNRGNTIYF.

This clone appeared a single time. This rearrangement joins TRBV28 to TRBJ2-1; TRBD1 agrees at 9 bases. The CDR3 covers 17 residues. V lost 3 bases and J lost 5; bases outside the gene matches: 11. Germline V lookup: CDR1 MDHEN, CDR2 SYDVKM. CDR3 sequence (DNA): TGTGCCAGCAGTTTTTTTCGAAGGGACAGGGCTAACAATGAGCAGTTCTTC. Translated: CASSFFRRDRANNEQFF.

V usage is TRBV7-9 and J usage is TRBJ2-3; 7 nucleotides line up with TRBD1. This CDR3 has 15 amino acids. J was trimmed by 4 bases and V by 5 bases; bases with no gene match: 9. Germline-derived CDR1 and CDR2 are SEHNR and FQNEAQ (reference sequence). CDR3 sequence reads: CASSRQGQPPDTQYF. For the CDR3, the DNA is TGTGCCAGCAGCCGTCAGGGACAGCCTCCAGATACGCAGTATTTT. Using reference TRBV7-9 and TRBJ2-3 for the parts outside the CDR3, the full variable domain is DTGVSQNPRHKITKRGQNVTFRCDPISEHNRLYWYRQTLGQGPEFLTYFQNEAQLEKSRLLSDRFSAERPKGSFSTLEIQRTEQGDSAMYLCASSRQGQPPDTQYFGPGTRLTVL.

The gene calls are TRBV10-2 and TRBJ1-1; D is unclear. CDR1 and CDR2 (germline): WSHSY, SAAADI. Trimming stripped 4 bases from V and 1 base from J, with 13 bases between. The CDR3 contains 15 residues. In DNA form, the CDR3 reads TGCGCCAGCAGTGGGAGGCAGGCCAGGAACACTGAAGCTTTCTTT. Translation gives CASSGRQARNTEAFF.

V and J are TRBV19 and TRBJ1-5; 9 nucleotides line up with TRBD1. The J segment lost 5 bases and the V segment lost 7 bases, leaving 9 bases of the junction unmatched. Germline V CDR1 and CDR2: LNHDA, SQIVND (reference sequence). This CDR3 is built from 15 residues. The CDR3 spells CASTPDRGKDQPQHF. In DNA form, the CDR3 reads TGTGCCAGTACCCCGGACAGGGGCAAAGATCAGCCCCAGCATTTT.

V usage is TRBV28 and J usage is TRBJ2-2; a weak D match, TRBD1 (6 bases). This CDR3 region has 15 residues. Germline CDR1 MDHEN, CDR2 SYDVKM. Deletions cut 7 bases from V and 0 bases from J, with 12 bases between. The CDR3 region is CASTFGTTNTGELFF. The CDR3 region has the DNA TGTGCCAGCACCTTCGGGACAACGAACACCGGGGAGCTGTTTTTT.

This clone was found once. The gene calls are TRBV4-2 and TRBJ1-5; 9 positions agree with TRBD1. V shed 1 base and J 0 bases; nucleotides not matched to a gene: 10. Germline V gives CDR1 LGHNA, CDR2 YNFKEQ. The CDR3 extends over 19 amino acids. The CDR3 bases are TGTGCCAGCAGCCAAGTAGGGACAGGGCCGCGGGATAGCAATCAGCCCCAGCATTTT. Its protein is CASSQVGTGPRDSNQPQHF.

This clone has only one observation. The chain couples TRBV7-3 to TRBJ1-1; the D gene is possibly TRBD1 (5 bases). Per the germline V gene, CDR1 is SGHTA and CDR2 is FQGTGA. This CDR3 comprises 17 residues. Trimming pared 4 bases from V and 3 bases from J, leaving 21 bases between. The CDR3 sequence: CASSSSLTAVRDTEAFF. CDR3 sequence (DNA): TGTGCCAGCAGCTCTTCACTCACCGCCGTCAGGGACACTGAAGCTTTCTTT.

The rearrangement links TRBV6-5 to TRBJ1-6, with 9 bases that match TRBD1. Trimming took 0 bases from V and 15 from J; bases not matched to a gene: 6. Germline CDR1 reads MNHEY; CDR2 reads SVGAGI. This CDR3 spans 14 amino acids. CDR3 residues: CASSYSRGQGHLHF. CDR3 nucleotides: TGTGCCAGCAGTTACTCGAGGGGACAGGGACACCTCCACTTT.

The DNA for the CDR3 is TGTGCCAGCAGTGTAGGACAGGGCTATAGGAACACTGAAGCTTTCTTT. Translating gives CASSVGQGYRNTEAFF. The J gene is TRBJ1-1, the V gene TRBV28; 8 bases are shared with TRBD1. Germline V gene data show CDR1 as MDHEN and CDR2 as SYDVKM. J gave up 1 base and V 5 bases, and 9 bases lay outside the gene matches. The CDR3 has 16 residues.

The chain carries TRBV2 and TRBJ1-3; D is undetermined. Deletions cut 2 bases from V and 0 bases from J, with 11 bases between. CDR3 length equals 16 residues. In germline, CDR1 is SNHLY, CDR2 FYNNEI. This CDR3 is CASSESPGYSGNTIYF. The CDR3, as DNA: TGTGCCAGCAGTGAATCGCCGGGATACTCTGGAAACACCATATATTTT.